These T cell receptor beta chains were read from a single sample in a study of blood T cells in healthy people across ages. TCRdb reanalysed the 5' RACE reads using MiXCR and keeps one entry per CDR3 protein. Of more than 450,000 distinct CDR3 sequences in the sample, roughly a quarter were seen once. The same data also went into a second study, on T cells of mothers and their children.

Source material: blood. The receptors were gathered from a boy aged 2 to 10 in good health. The CDR3 runs from the conserved cysteine through the conserved F or W. Fields, in order: CDR3 length, V gene, D gene, J gene, clone size, CDR3 DNA, CDR3 protein. D genes are given only for firm matches. Some rows mark clone size as missing; the rest say once, few, many or name a class of expanded clone.

cdr3_length: 13
v_call: TRBV7-8
d_call: -
j_call: TRBJ1-5
clone_size: -
cdr3_nt: TGTGCCAGCAGCTTGGCCAGTGATCAGCCCCAGCATTTT
cdr3_aa: CASSLASDQPQHF

cdr3_length: 14
v_call: TRBV5-1
d_call: TRBD1
j_call: TRBJ2-4
clone_size: -
cdr3_nt: TGCGCCAGCAACCTACCGGGACAGGGCAACATTCAGTACTTC
cdr3_aa: CASNLPGQGNIQYF

cdr3_length: 15
v_call: TRBV5-1
d_call: -
j_call: TRBJ2-5
clone_size: few
cdr3_nt: TGCGCCAGCAGCTTGGGGGGCTTATTATGGGAGACCCAGTACTTC
cdr3_aa: CASSLGGLLWETQYF

cdr3_length: 15
v_call: TRBV27
d_call: -
j_call: TRBJ2-1
clone_size: -
cdr3_nt: TGTGCCAGCAGTTTATCGCCGGGACTGTACAATGAGCAGTTCTTC
cdr3_aa: CASSLSPGLYNEQFF

cdr3_length: 13
v_call: TRBV7-6
d_call: -
j_call: TRBJ1-1
clone_size: few
cdr3_nt: TGTGCCAGCAGCTTAGGGTCTACATCGGAAGCTTTCTTT
cdr3_aa: CASSLGSTSEAFF

cdr3_length: 16
v_call: TRBV10-3
d_call: TRBD1
j_call: TRBJ1-3
clone_size: -
cdr3_nt: TGTGCCATCAGTGACAGGGGGCGAGAAGCTGGAAACACCATATATTTT
cdr3_aa: CAISDRGREAGNTIYF

cdr3_length: 14
v_call: TRBV5-6
d_call: TRBD1
j_call: TRBJ2-1
clone_size: -
cdr3_nt: TGTGCCAGCAGCTTGGATCCAGGGGGCAATGAGCAGTTCTTC
cdr3_aa: CASSLDPGGNEQFF

cdr3_length: 15
v_call: TRBV3-1
d_call: TRBD2
j_call: TRBJ2-4
clone_size: -
cdr3_nt: TGTGCCAGCAGCCAAGAGGCGGGGGAGGTAAACATTCAGTACTTC
cdr3_aa: CASSQEAGEVNIQYF

cdr3_length: 13
v_call: TRBV11-1
d_call: -
j_call: TRBJ1-1
clone_size: -
cdr3_nt: TGTGCCAGCGGGGGGGGACCGGACACTGAAGCTTTCTTT
cdr3_aa: CASGGGPDTEAFF

cdr3_length: 17
v_call: TRBV4-3
d_call: -
j_call: TRBJ2-3
clone_size: -
cdr3_nt: TGCGCCAGCAGCCAAGATCCCCTAGCGCCTAGCACAGATACGCAGTATTTT
cdr3_aa: CASSQDPLAPSTDTQYF

cdr3_length: 15
v_call: TRBV6-2/TRBV6-3
d_call: TRBD2
j_call: TRBJ2-5
clone_size: few
cdr3_nt: TGTGCCAGCAGGCGTGGGACTAGCGGACAAGAGACCCAGTACTTC
cdr3_aa: CASRRGTSGQETQYF

cdr3_length: 14
v_call: TRBV29-1
d_call: TRBD1
j_call: TRBJ1-2
clone_size: -
cdr3_nt: TGCAGCGTTGAAGAAGGGAACAGGGGAGGAGGCTACACCTTC
cdr3_aa: CSVEEGNRGGGYTF

cdr3_length: 15
v_call: TRBV5-1
d_call: TRBD1
j_call: TRBJ2-2
clone_size: few
cdr3_nt: TGCGCCAGCAGCTCCGGACAGGGGGAAACCGGGGAGCTGTTTTTT
cdr3_aa: CASSSGQGETGELFF